A selection of T cell receptor beta chains follows, all from one sample in a study of vaccination effects on CD4 cells after COVID-19. Only in-frame clones appear in the TCRdb table, and some are missing; sequencing was by immunoSEQ multiplex PCR. The sample lists about 79,000 clones; roughly 74% were seen once. The antigens these receptors bind are not known. This material consisted of CD4+ T cells from PBMCs cultured with HCoV-229E spike peptides, taken before COVID-19 vaccination. These TCRs come from a human donor who received a COVID-19 vaccine. The CDR3 runs from the conserved cysteine through the conserved F or W. Fields, in order: CDR3 length, V gene, clone size, J gene, D gene, CDR3 protein, CDR3 DNA. A D gene is named only where the DNA matches it firmly. Only part of the rows carry a size: once, few, many, or a class if the clone is expanded.

CDR3 length: 14; V gene: TRBV10-2; clone size: NA; J gene: TRBJ2-5; D gene: TRBD1; CDR3 protein: CASNPGQGAETQYF; CDR3 DNA: TGCGCCAGCAACCCGGGACAGGGGGCAGAGACCCAGTACTTC
CDR3 length: 13; V gene: TRBV7-6; clone size: once; J gene: TRBJ1-5; D gene: NA; CDR3 protein: CASSADRSLPQHF; CDR3 DNA: TGTGCCAGCAGCGCCGACAGGTCCTTGCCCCAGCATTTT
CDR3 length: 14; V gene: TRBV28; clone size: NA; J gene: TRBJ2-5; D gene: TRBD2; CDR3 protein: CASTRGGRQETQYF; CDR3 DNA: TGTGCCAGCACACGCGGGGGACGGCAAGAGACCCAGTACTTC
CDR3 length: 16; V gene: TRBV5-1; clone size: NA; J gene: TRBJ2-3; D gene: TRBD2; CDR3 protein: CASAPEAGGSTDTQYF; CDR3 DNA: TGCGCCAGCGCCCCCGAGGCGGGGGGTAGCACAGATACGCAGTATTTT
CDR3 length: 14; V gene: TRBV11-2; clone size: NA; J gene: TRBJ1-5; D gene: NA; CDR3 protein: CASSLNDYNQPQHF; CDR3 DNA: TGTGCCAGCAGCTTAAATGATTATAATCAGCCCCAGCATTTT
CDR3 length: 15; V gene: TRBV5-6; clone size: NA; J gene: TRBJ1-3; D gene: NA; CDR3 protein: CASSSQAASGNTIYF; CDR3 DNA: TGTGCCAGCAGCTCCCAGGCCGCCTCTGGAAACACCATATATTTT
CDR3 length: 13; V gene: TRBV7-3; clone size: NA; J gene: TRBJ1-1; D gene: NA; CDR3 protein: CASSRGLNTEAFF; CDR3 DNA: TGTGCCAGCAGCCGGGGGTTGAACACTGAAGCTTTCTTT
CDR3 length: 14; V gene: TRBV10-3; clone size: NA; J gene: TRBJ1-1; D gene: NA; CDR3 protein: CAISGRPSNTEAFF; CDR3 DNA: TGTGCCATCAGTGGGCGCCCCTCGAACACTGAAGCTTTCTTT
CDR3 length: 16; V gene: TRBV9; clone size: NA; J gene: TRBJ2-1; D gene: NA; CDR3 protein: CASSAPGALSSNEQFF; CDR3 DNA: TGTGCCAGCAGCGCCCCAGGAGCCTTATCCTCCAATGAGCAGTTCTTC
CDR3 length: 18; V gene: TRBV5-1; clone size: NA; J gene: TRBJ2-2; D gene: NA; CDR3 protein: CASSLAGGSPANTGELFF; CDR3 DNA: TGCGCCAGCAGCTTGGCGGGGGGCTCTCCCGCAAACACCGGGGAGCTGTTTTTT
CDR3 length: 14; V gene: TRBV5-4; clone size: NA; J gene: TRBJ1-1; D gene: NA; CDR3 protein: CASSWKGYNTEAFF; CDR3 DNA: TGTGCCAGCAGCTGGAAGGGGTACAACACTGAAGCTTTCTTT
CDR3 length: 16; V gene: TRBV10-3; clone size: NA; J gene: TRBJ1-4; D gene: NA; CDR3 protein: CAISESGGLANEKLFF; CDR3 DNA: TGTGCCATCAGTGAGTCGGGAGGACTAGCTAATGAAAAACTGTTTTTT
CDR3 length: 12; V gene: TRBV28; clone size: once; J gene: TRBJ2-4; D gene: NA; CDR3 protein: CASCPPGNIQYF; CDR3 DNA: TGTGCCTCATGCCCCCCGGGAAACATTCAGTACTTC
CDR3 length: 13; V gene: TRBV10-1; clone size: NA; J gene: TRBJ2-4; D gene: NA; CDR3 protein: CASSTHRENIQYF; CDR3 DNA: TGCGCCAGCAGTACCCACAGGGAAAACATTCAGTACTTC
CDR3 length: 16; V gene: TRBV3-1/TRBV3-2; clone size: NA; J gene: TRBJ2-3; D gene: NA; CDR3 protein: CASSRTASLSTDTQYF; CDR3 DNA: TGTGCCAGCAGCCGCACCGCTAGCCTTAGCACAGATACGCAGTATTTT
CDR3 length: 11; V gene: TRBV12-3/TRBV12-4; clone size: few; J gene: TRBJ2-2; D gene: NA; CDR3 protein: CASTGTGELFF; CDR3 DNA: TGTGCCAGCACCGGGACCGGGGAGCTGTTTTTT
CDR3 length: 15; V gene: TRBV10-3; clone size: NA; J gene: TRBJ2-1; D gene: TRBD2; CDR3 protein: CAISEGVAGGDEQFF; CDR3 DNA: TGTGCCATCAGTGAGGGGGTAGCGGGGGGTGATGAGCAGTTCTTC
CDR3 length: 13; V gene: TRBV28; clone size: NA; J gene: TRBJ1-2; D gene: TRBD1; CDR3 protein: CASRYDRAYGYTF; CDR3 DNA: TGTGCCAGCAGATACGACAGGGCCTATGGCTACACCTTC
CDR3 length: 13; V gene: TRBV30; clone size: NA; J gene: TRBJ1-1; D gene: TRBD1; CDR3 protein: CAWILQGPTEAFF; CDR3 DNA: TGTGCCTGGATCTTACAGGGGCCGACTGAAGCTTTCTTT
CDR3 length: 15; V gene: TRBV7-3; clone size: few; J gene: TRBJ1-6; D gene: NA; CDR3 protein: CASSLTSGSNSPLHF; CDR3 DNA: TGTGCCAGCAGCTTAACATCAGGGTCTAATTCACCCCTCCACTTT
CDR3 length: 14; V gene: TRBV2; clone size: once; J gene: TRBJ2-2; D gene: NA; CDR3 protein: CASRRTPNTGELFF; CDR3 DNA: TGTGCCAGCAGACGGACACCGAACACCGGGGAGCTGTTTTTT
CDR3 length: 14; V gene: TRBV7-2; clone size: NA; J gene: TRBJ2-3; D gene: NA; CDR3 protein: CASSLVPSVDTQYF; CDR3 DNA: TGTGCCAGCAGCTTAGTCCCTAGCGTAGATACGCAGTATTTT
CDR3 length: 15; V gene: TRBV10-1; clone size: few; J gene: TRBJ1-2; D gene: TRBD1; CDR3 protein: CASSEGQGTHYGYTF; CDR3 DNA: TGCGCCAGCAGTGAGGGACAGGGGACCCACTATGGCTACACCTTC
CDR3 length: 11; V gene: TRBV18; clone size: NA; J gene: TRBJ2-3; D gene: NA; CDR3 protein: CASSPENGRYF; CDR3 DNA: TGTGCCAGCTCACCCGAGAACGGTCGGTATTTT